One and the same sample provided the 30 T cell receptor beta chains below, sequenced in a study of blood T cell repertoires in COVID-19. Sequencing was performed with immunoSEQ multiplex PCR; in TCRdb, only in-frame clones are kept and a portion is missing. The sample holds 82,000 or so clones; more than 85% are singletons and the top ten take approximately 1%. The sequenced sample was PBMCs or T cells enriched from blood (not recorded which). Source of these receptors: a woman aged 50 to 60 with acute COVID-19.

The chain joins TRBV27 to TRBJ2-1; D remains unclear. Trimming removed 6 bases from V and 0 bases from J, with 9 bases in between. Per germline, CDR1 MNHEY and CDR2 SMNVEV (reference sequence). The CDR3 has 14 residues. The CDR3 DNA follows: TGTGCCAGCAGCAATCCTAGCTCCTACAATGAGCAGTTCTTC. Protein product: CASSNPSSYNEQFF.

This chain uses TRBV27 with TRBJ2-1; no firm D call. Trimming took 3 bases from V and 1 from J, leaving 10 bases between them. The CDR3 is 15 residues long. CDR1 is MNHEY and CDR2 is SMNVEV in the germline V gene (reference sequence). CDR3 protein: CASSFLGSSYNEQFF. The CDR3, as DNA: TGTGCCAGCAGTTTTCTTGGCTCTTCCTACAATGAGCAGTTCTTC.

Regarding this clone: The junction departs from the called germline gene at one end, perhaps through a read error. The chain carries TRBV12-3 or TRBV12-4 and TRBJ1-5; 8 nucleotides match TRBD1. This CDR3 is built from 12 residues. The CDR3 loop reads CASSLAGGSPDF. In DNA form, the CDR3 reads TGTGCCAGCAGTTTGGCAGGGGGCTCCCCGGATTTT.

The chain carries TRBV12-3 or TRBV12-4 and TRBJ2-5, with no clear D. The germline V and J ends were trimmed by 5 bases and 5 bases, with 9 bases remaining between them. This CDR3 has 12 amino acids. The CDR3 DNA is TGTGCCAGCAGTCGTTTTATGGAGACCCAGTACTTC. Its translation is CASSRFMETQYF.

CDR3 residues: CASSLVLGNQPQHF. The CDR3 DNA sequence: TGTGCCAGCAGCTTAGTCCTCGGGAATCAGCCCCAGCATTTT. The V call is TRBV7-9, the J call TRBJ1-5; D is undetermined. The CDR3 length is 14 residues. V was pared by 1 base and J by 4 bases, with 8 bases between. CDR1 is SEHNR, CDR2 FQNEAQ, per germline (reference sequence).

V usage is TRBV5-4 and J usage is TRBJ2-2, with 9 nucleotides matching TRBD2. There are 19 residues in the CDR3. In germline, CDR1 is SGHNT, CDR2 YYREEE (reference sequence). V shed 3 bases, J shed 4 bases, and the junction held 16 bases outside the gene matches. This chain's CDR3 is CASSSTLTLAGARTGELFF. Written as DNA, the CDR3 is TGTGCCAGCAGCTCAACGCTTACATTAGCGGGAGCTCGCACCGGGGAGCTGTTTTTT.

This clone was found once. V is TRBV19 and J is TRBJ1-2; the match to TRBD1 covers 11 bases. Germline trimming cut 3 bases from V and 0 bases from J; bases unmatched to any gene: 12. The CDR3 runs to 19 residues. CDR1 LNHDA and CDR2 SQIVND come from the germline V gene (reference sequence). CDR3 in DNA: TGTGCCAGTAGTATCGCCGGGACAGGGGGTCTCCTATCTAACTATGGCTACACCTTC. Its protein product is CASSIAGTGGLLSNYGYTF.

The chain employs TRBV4-2 and TRBJ2-1; D may be TRBD2 (7 bases). The CDR3 is 17 residues long. V shed 2 bases and J shed 9 bases, with 23 bases lying between them. The germline CDR1 and CDR2 sequences are LGHNA and YNFKEQ. The CDR3 DNA reads TGTGCCAGCAGCCAATCTGGGGGCCAGGGGCAGCGGGGTGAGCAGTTCTTC. It codes for CASSQSGGQGQRGEQFF.

The rearrangement uses TRBV27 and TRBJ2-3, with 9 bases identical to TRBD1. Losses at the gene ends were 2 bases for V and 4 bases for J; bases not matched to a gene: 4. The CDR3 totals 15 residues. Germline V gene data show CDR1 as MNHEY and CDR2 as SMNVEV (reference sequence). The CDR3, as DNA: TGTGCCAGCAGTTTAGGGACAGGGTTTGCAGATACGCAGTATTTT. Amino acid sequence: CASSLGTGFADTQYF.

The chain links TRBV9 to TRBJ2-1; 11 nucleotides agree with TRBD2. This CDR3 is 17 amino acids long. V lost 1 base and J lost 4; bases outside the gene matches: 7. Germline V lookup: CDR1 SGDLS, CDR2 YYNGEE. In DNA, the CDR3 is TGTGCCAGCAGCGTAAATCCGGGGACTAGCGGTTACAATGAGCAGTTCTTC. Translation: CASSVNPGTSGYNEQFF. The variable domain in full, with the rest retrieved from reference TRBV9 and TRBJ2-1, is DSGVTQTPKHLITATGQRVTLRCSPRSGDLSVYWYQQSLDQGLQFLIQYYNGEERAKGNILERFSAQQFPDLHSELNLSSLELGDSALYFCASSVNPGTSGYNEQFFGPGTRLTVL.

The chain employs TRBV7-9 and TRBJ2-7; TRBD1 aligns across 11 bases. Unmatched junction bases numbered 6, after V lost 5 bases and J lost 3 bases. The CDR3 consists of 15 residues. The germline V gene has CDR1 SEHNR and CDR2 FQNEAQ (reference sequence). In nucleotides, the CDR3 is TGTGCCAGCAGCACGGACAGGGGGCGGATCTACGAGCAGTACTTC. The encoded protein is CASSTDRGRIYEQYF.

This clone was observed a few times. The chain combines TRBV7-2 with TRBJ1-1, with D unclear. The CDR3 totals 16 residues. CDR1 is SGHTA and CDR2 is FQGNSA in the germline V gene. V was pared by 1 base and J by 5 bases, with 17 bases between. The DNA for the CDR3 is TGTGCCAGCAGCTTAGAGATGGTCGGGATGGGGACTGAAGCTTTCTTT. This sequence encodes CASSLEMVGMGTEAFF.

The chain couples TRBV11-2 to TRBJ2-1; D is possibly TRBD2 (6 bases). This CDR3 region has 17 residues. The germline V and J ends were trimmed by 4 bases and 0 bases, with 16 bases remaining between them. Germline-derived CDR1 and CDR2 are SGHAT and FQNNGV. The CDR3 region is CASSSRDAGSSYNEQFF. The CDR3 DNA follows: TGTGCCAGCAGCTCCCGGGACGCGGGGAGCTCCTACAATGAGCAGTTCTTC.

This clone has only one observation. The gene calls are TRBV19 and TRBJ1-1, with unresolved D. The germline V and J ends were trimmed by 3 bases and 0 bases, with 8 bases remaining between them. The CDR3 consists of 14 residues. CDR1 LNHDA and CDR2 SQIVND come from the germline V gene (reference sequence). The CDR3 here is CASSIEAMNTEAFF. As DNA, the CDR3 is TGTGCCAGTAGTATCGAAGCCATGAACACTGAAGCTTTCTTT.

The V and J genes are TRBV5-1 and TRBJ1-3; TRBD1 agrees at 8 bases. The CDR3 runs to 16 residues. V dropped 0 bases and J dropped 0; count of bases not matched to a gene: 2. Germline assignment: CDR1 SGHRS and CDR2 YFSETQ. The CDR3 spells CASSLDRGFSGNTIYF. The DNA of the CDR3 is TGCGCCAGCAGCTTGGACAGGGGGTTCTCTGGAAACACCATATATTTT.

This clone was observed once. V gene TRBV19 combines with J gene TRBJ1-4; a possible D gene is TRBD1 (5 bases). Trimming removed 7 bases at V and 5 bases at J, with 20 bases between. Germline assignment: CDR1 LNHDA and CDR2 SQIVND (reference sequence). The CDR3 sequence is 16 residues long. CDR3 sequence (DNA): TGTGCCAGTAAGACGTGGGGGGAGGACCAAAATGAAAAACTGTTTTTT. It codes for CASKTWGEDQNEKLFF.

The genes are TRBV6-2 or TRBV6-3 and TRBJ1-2; no clear D gene. The CDR3 loop spans 15 amino acids. V lost 0 bases, J lost 4 bases, and 12 bases lay in between. Germline lookup yields CDR1 MNHEY and CDR2 SVGEGT. The CDR3, as DNA: TGTGCCAGCAGTTACTCGGGCAGTCGTCCCTATGGCTACACCTTC. Encoded protein: CASSYSGSRPYGYTF.

The chain employs TRBV10-3 and TRBJ2-7, with TRBD2 as a possible D gene (5 bases). The CDR3 loop spans 16 amino acids. V was clipped by 3 bases and J by 2 bases, with 17 bases between them. Germline-derived CDR1 and CDR2 are ENHRY and SYGVKD. The CDR3 region has the DNA TGTGCCATCAGTGACCCTCAGGAGGAGGTCACCTACGAGCAGTACTTC. It specifies CAISDPQEEVTYEQYF.

The V gene is TRBV7-3, the J gene TRBJ2-2; tentatively, D is TRBD2 (6 bases). The ends were cut back, 5 bases at V and 6 bases at J, with 13 bases in the middle. This CDR3 has 14 residues. CDR1 and CDR2 from the germline V gene are SGHTA and FQGTGA. The CDR3 loop reads CASSPGGMAGELFF. As DNA, the CDR3 is TGTGCCAGCAGCCCTGGGGGGATGGCCGGGGAGCTGTTTTTT.

The J gene is TRBJ1-1, the V gene TRBV10-1; 8 nucleotides align to TRBD1. This CDR3 comprises 15 residues. Per the germline V gene, CDR1 is WNHNN and CDR2 is SYGVQD (reference sequence). J was trimmed by 5 bases and V by 0 bases; bases with no gene match: 5. The CDR3 region is CASSESGTGGTEAFF. In DNA form, the CDR3 reads TGCGCCAGCAGTGAGTCGGGGACAGGCGGAACTGAAGCTTTCTTT.

The V and J genes are TRBV7-8 and TRBJ2-7; D is possibly TRBD2 (6 bases). Germline V gives CDR1 SGHVS, CDR2 FQNEAQ. V was shortened by 5 bases and J by 2 bases, with 13 bases between the two germline ends. The CDR3 is 14 amino acids. The DNA of the CDR3 is TGTGCCAGCAGCGCCGGGACTGAACCCTACGAGCAGTACTTC. Its protein product is CASSAGTEPYEQYF.

This chain uses TRBV7-3 with TRBJ1-6; possible D gene TRBD1, 5 bases. With 3 bases removed from V and 8 bases from J, the gap between germline ends came to 11 bases. The CDR3 has 14 residues. Germline CDR1 is SGHTA and CDR2 is FQGTGA. The CDR3 bases are TGTGCCAGCAGCTTCGGGGGAGGGGATTCACCCCTCCACTTT. This sequence encodes CASSFGGGDSPLHF.

The rearrangement links TRBV11-3 to TRBJ2-7; TRBD2 agrees at 9 bases. Germline-derived CDR1 and CDR2 are SGHNT and YENEEA. The CDR3 has 15 residues. V was clipped by 2 bases and J by 5 bases; unmatched bases: 7. For the CDR3, the DNA is TGTGCCAGCAGCTTACAAGCGGGAGGTTCCCACGAGCAGTACTTC. Encoded protein: CASSLQAGGSHEQYF. Filled out from reference TRBV11-3 and TRBJ2-7, the complete variable domain reads EAGVVQSPRYKIIEKKQPVAFWCNPISGHNTLYWYLQNLGQGPELLIRYENEEAVDDSQLPKDRFSAERLKGVDSTLKIQPAELGDSAVYLCASSLQAGGSHEQYFGPGTRLTVT.

This chain joins TRBV19 and TRBJ2-1; 8 bases agree with TRBD1. The germline V gene encodes CDR1 LNHDA and CDR2 SQIVND (reference sequence). The CDR3 contains 12 residues. The V gene end was trimmed by 7 bases and the J gene end by 6 bases; junction bases not matched to a gene: 2. The CDR3 DNA sequence: TGTGCCAGTAATGACAGGGGCAATGAGCAGTTCTTC. Protein product: CASNDRGNEQFF.

This rearrangement joins TRBV12-3 or TRBV12-4 to TRBJ2-1; D call uncertain. The CDR3 length is 11 residues. The V end lost 6 bases, the J end lost 7 bases, and 7 bases lay between the germline ends. In nucleotides, the CDR3 is TGTGCCAGCAGCAATAGTAATGAGCAGTTCTTC. Amino acids: CASSNSNEQFF.

V usage is TRBV27 and J usage is TRBJ2-7; TRBD1 agrees at 7 bases. Germline assignment: CDR1 MNHEY and CDR2 SMNVEV (reference sequence). V lost 6 bases to trimming and J lost 1 base; unmatched junction nucleotides: 9. This CDR3 is built from 15 residues. CDR3 sequence: CASSASGTVSYEQYF. CDR3 bases: TGTGCCAGCAGCGCCTCCGGGACAGTTTCCTACGAGCAGTACTTC.

The chain couples TRBV27 to TRBJ1-1; 9 nucleotides line up with TRBD1. CDR1 MNHEY and CDR2 SMNVEV come from the germline V gene (reference sequence). This CDR3 has 13 amino acids. Trimming took 7 bases from V and 4 from J; bases not matched to a gene: 4. The CDR3 nucleotides are TGTGCCAGCAATAGACAGGGGGGCACTGAAGCTTTCTTT. It translates to CASNRQGGTEAFF.

The rearrangement joins TRBV3-1 (or the pseudogene TRBV3-2) to TRBJ1-3; 7 bases line up with TRBD1. V was pared by 4 bases and J by 4 bases, with 7 bases of the junction left unmatched. Per germline, CDR1 LGHDT and CDR2 YNNKEL (reference sequence). There are 15 residues in the CDR3. CDR3 nucleotides: TGTGCCAGCAGCCGACAGGGAACGGGAGGAAACACCATATATTTT. It codes for CASSRQGTGGNTIYF.

V and J are TRBV3-1 (or the pseudogene TRBV3-2) and TRBJ2-5; 8 nucleotides line up with TRBD2. CDR3 length equals 17 residues. Per the germline V gene, CDR1 is LGHDT and CDR2 is YNNKEL (reference sequence). V trimming: 1 base; J trimming: 0 bases; junction bases outside the gene matches: 7. DNA of the CDR3: TGTGCCAGCAGCCAAGGGCTGATAGCGGGATACCAAGAGACCCAGTACTTC. Translation: CASSQGLIAGYQETQYF.

This CDR3 is CASSLWGQGVIQYF. The CDR3 DNA sequence: TGTGCCAGCAGTTTATGGGGACAGGGAGTCATTCAGTACTTC. J is TRBJ2-4 and V is TRBV27; 9 nucleotides match TRBD1. Looked up from germline, CDR1 is MNHEY and CDR2 is SMNVEV (reference sequence). The CDR3 covers 14 residues. The J segment lost 9 bases and the V segment lost 1 base, leaving 4 bases of the junction unmatched.